This T cell receptor (beta chain) derives from a study of T cell responses to AZD1222 COVID-19 vaccine (dated by TCRdb to about 2021). Background on the whole study: TCR sequencing was performed for 230 to 250 trial participants, of whom 200 to 220 were given two doses of AZD1222 and some 26 were given two doses of MenACWY control vaccine. Trial participants were enrolled by age into 18-55, 56-69 and 70-plus year subgroups, with around 140, 26 and 57 TCR-sequenced participants respectively.

CDR1 MNHEY and CDR2 SVGAGI were looked up in the germline V gene. The CDR3 holds 15 amino acids from the cysteine to the phenylalanine. The only DNA kept is the CDR3, 45 bases in frame from the first base. V gives up 0 bases and J gives up 4 bases, and the segment between their germline ends measures 12 bases. The CDR3 regions of human TCRbeta chains were analyzed by immunosequencing. The original pipeline was this. TCRs in the repertoires were matched against a reference library of SARS-CoV-2-specific TCRs that had been generated with the MIRA antigen-specificity platform. Breadth was defined as the fraction of unique TCRs that were SARS-CoV-2-associated, and depth was defined as the fraction of total T cells that were SARS-CoV-2-associated. Each spike-specific TCR was assigned to its reactive spike region and to a CD4 or CD8 class using the MIRA data. Log10-transformed breadth and depth values were compared by one-way ANOVA with Sidak's multiple comparisons tests. TCRdb took this table from immuneACCESS and kept in-frame rearrangements with V and J called. Such tables lack part of the clones; where checked against another copy, unresolved V genes explain under half of the gap, and the rest is unexplained. V, J and clone size were drawn from that table, and D and trimming were deduced from the DNA. This sample is represented by fewer than 85,000 clones; roughly 87% of them were singletons. Clones ranked in the top ten supply around 20% of the sample.

About this clone: Its antigen target is currently unknown. The input lacks base qualities; no much larger clone sits a single base away.

The sample's time point label, in plain terms: about 28 days (+/-7) after the second vaccine dose. AZD1222 recipients with second doses at about 4 weeks or about 12 weeks were pooled, because spike-specific TCR depth and breadth did not differ between schedules. Vaccinee samples were obtained from the UK trials COV001 and COV002, which included a single-blind randomized controlled phase 2/3 trial of AZD1222 (ChAdOx1 nCoV-19) in healthy adults. For TCRbeta chain sequencing, PBMC samples from trial participants were taken at day 0 and at day 28 after the second dose. Study-wide findings and limitations: Conclusions about previously exposed vaccinees were limited because only a handful of AZD1222 recipients were SARS-CoV-2 seropositive at baseline. Spike-specific TCR breadth and depth rose significantly after two AZD1222 doses compared with day 0 and with MenACWY recipients. The 56-69-year group was small, and its depth increase did not reach significance, likely because of low power. Participants were mostly white British and included more females than males, and it was suggested by the authors that clonal diversity may have been underestimated. Because no day 14 peak-response samples were available, repertoires were characterized only after the peak T cell response. Epitopes outside the regions mutated in the B.1.351 and B.1.1.7 variants were reportedly recognized by nearly half of the unique spike-specific TCRs. Vaccine-associated CD4 TCRs spanned the whole spike protein, with dominant responses in regions 160-218 and 743-854.

The sample was peripheral blood, taken 28 days after the second AZD1222 dose. The sequence came from an adult who received the AZD1222 COVID-19 vaccine. The receptor chain draws on TRBV6-5 and TRBJ1-1, with TRBD1 perhaps the D gene, on 5 matching bases. CDR3 protein: CASSYSSVGATEAFF. The sequenced DNA: TGTGCCAGCAGTTACTCGAGTGTAGGGGCCACTGAAGCTTTCTTT.